Below are 28 T cell receptor beta chains sequenced from a single sample in a study of Graves' ophthalmopathy and Graves' hyperthyroidism (dated 2018 in TCRdb). The sequencing machine was an Illumina HiSeq 2000. TCR beta CDR3 regions were amplified from RNA transcripts for repertoire sequencing. HTBI primers and the Qiagen OneStep RT-PCR kit were used in a first-round RT-PCR, which was followed by a second-round multiplex PCR, size selection and purification. TCRdb reworked the public reads: Q25 trimming with fastp, MiXCR clone assembly, productive beta chains retained. Rows matching on CDR3 protein sequence are summarized as one entry with the most common DNA and genes. The sample yields hundreds of thousands of distinct CDR3 sequences; roughly 15% were counted once. Around 6.6% of the sample is taken by the ten largest. Sequencing was carried out using peripheral blood. These receptors originate from a woman aged 18-29 years with stable Graves' hyperthyroidism. Donor details come from another sample of the same person, matched by shared clones.

This clonotype has ten or more counts. V and J are TRBV18 and TRBJ1-1; D gene uncertain. CDR1 KGHSH and CDR2 LQKENI come from the germline V gene. V was cut by 2 bases and J by 2 bases, with 9 bases left in between. The CDR3 is 14 residues long. CDR3 coding DNA: TGTGCCAGCTCACCAGGACTGGCTAACACTGAAGCTTTCTTT. It codes for CASSPGLANTEAFF.

This clonotype was recorded many times. The V call is TRBV20-1, the J call TRBJ2-7; 8 positions match TRBD2. The CDR3 is 17 amino acids. CDR1 is DFQATT and CDR2 is SNEGSKA in the germline V gene (reference sequence). Trimming cost V 4 bases and J 9 bases; bases outside gene matches: 23. The CDR3 region has the DNA TGCAGTGCTACCGGGGTACTAGCGGACCCTGGGTACGGCGGGCAGTACTTC. It codes for CSATGVLADPGYGGQYF.

This clonotype was recorded many times. Here the CDR3 reads CASSMDGPYGYTF. The CDR3 nucleotides are TGTGCCAGTAGTATGGACGGACCCTATGGCTACACCTTC. The chain couples TRBV19 to TRBJ1-2; D is unclear. Looked up from germline, CDR1 is LNHDA and CDR2 is SQIVND (reference sequence). CDR3 size: 13 residues. The germline V and J ends were trimmed by 3 bases and 4 bases, with 9 bases remaining between them.

This clonotype was counted many times. This chain uses TRBV29-1 with TRBJ2-4; D is unresolved. Germline V gene sequence: CDR1 SQVTM, CDR2 ANQGSEA. The CDR3 extends over 15 amino acids. Trimming took 3 bases from V and 0 from J, leaving 12 bases between them. CDR3 DNA: TGCAGCGTTGACGGGCCAGCCTTAGCCAAAAACATTCAGTACTTC. Its protein product is CSVDGPALAKNIQYF.

This clonotype appeared many times. This chain joins TRBV4-1 and TRBJ2-5; 9 nucleotides match TRBD2. V was clipped by 0 bases and J by 5 bases; unmatched bases: 7. The CDR3 runs 16 residues. Germline V gene sequence: CDR1 MGHRA, CDR2 YSYEKL. This CDR3 reads CASSQDPGGGAETQYF. CDR3 nucleotide sequence: TGCGCCAGCAGCCAAGATCCGGGCGGGGGGGCGGAGACCCAGTACTTC.

This chain connects TRBV18 to TRBJ2-7; 12 bases are a match to TRBD2. Per germline, CDR1 KGHSH and CDR2 LQKENI. CDR3 length: 14 amino acids. Trimming cost V 3 bases and J 6 bases; bases outside gene matches: 3. The CDR3 here is CASSPTSGSSEQYF. CDR3 nucleotide sequence: TGTGCCAGCTCACCGACTAGCGGGAGTTCCGAGCAGTACTTC.

This clonotype showed up many times. The rearrangement uses TRBV12-3 or TRBV12-4 and TRBJ1-2; D is possibly TRBD1 (5 bases). Trimming took off 5 bases at V and 2 bases at J, with 18 bases between the two ends. The CDR3 has 16 amino acids. CDR3 loop: CASSPYPGRKNYGYTF. CDR3 nucleotides: TGTGCCAGCAGTCCCTATCCGGGACGGAAGAACTATGGCTACACCTTC.

This clonotype was seen at least ten times. V and J are TRBV20-1 and TRBJ1-5; D uncertain. The CDR3 length is 13 residues. Deletions cut 0 bases from V and 9 bases from J, with 12 bases between. Germline V gene sequence: CDR1 DFQATT, CDR2 SNEGSKA (reference sequence). CDR3 sequence (DNA): TGCAGTGCTAGAGAGGAACCTATGCTGCCCCAGCATTTT. It codes for CSAREEPMLPQHF.

The chain has TRBV30 and TRBJ1-1; 8 bases agree with TRBD1. CDR1 and CDR2 (germline): GTSNPN, SVGIG (reference sequence). The CDR3 loop spans 14 amino acids. Trimming at V came to 5 bases and at J to 1 base, leaving 6 bases not matched to a gene. The CDR3 protein is CAWARGQRNTEAFF. CDR3 DNA: TGTGCCTGGGCCAGGGGGCAAAGGAACACTGAAGCTTTCTTT. Full variable domain (outside the CDR3, taken from reference TRBV30 and TRBJ1-1): SQTIHQWPATLVQPVGSPLSLECTVEGTSNPNLYWYRQAAGRGLQLLFYSVGIGQISSEVPQNLSASRPQDRQFILSSKKLLLSDSGFYLCAWARGQRNTEAFFGQGTRLTVV.

To note about this clonotype: This clone may be a read error of a much larger clone one base away. The genes are TRBV6-2 or TRBV6-3 and TRBJ2-7; 11 nucleotides align to TRBD2. The CDR3 sequence is 14 residues long. Per germline, CDR1 MNHEY and CDR2 SVGEGT. CDR3 bases: TGTGCCAGCAGTACTAGCGGGGGTCCCTACGGGCAGTACTTC. Translating it yields CASSTSGGPYGQYF.

This clonotype was seen at least ten times. The chain employs TRBV11-2 and TRBJ2-7; 9 bases are shared with TRBD2. This CDR3 comprises 13 residues. CDR1 is SGHAT, CDR2 FQNNGV, per germline. J was trimmed by 5 bases and V by 6 bases; bases with no gene match: 5. In DNA, the CDR3 is TGTGCCAGCAGTTTCGCGGGGGGGGACGAGCAGTACTTC. Protein: CASSFAGGDEQYF.

This clonotype has more than one count but fewer than ten. The chain employs TRBV19 and TRBJ1-2, with 9 bases that match TRBD1. The CDR3 consists of 14 residues. After removal of 6 bases from V and 13 bases from J, the junction contained 15 bases not matched to a gene. Germline lookup yields CDR1 LNHDA and CDR2 SQIVND (reference sequence). This CDR3 reads CASSITGGQGFTTF. The CDR3, as DNA: TGTGCCAGTAGCATCACGGGGGGACAGGGCTTTACCACCTTC.

The chain employs TRBV12-3 or TRBV12-4 and TRBJ2-7; TRBD2 might be the D (5 bases). This CDR3 is 11 amino acids long. Deletions cut 5 bases from V and 9 bases from J, with 11 bases between. The CDR3 DNA reads as TGTGCCAGCAGTCCGGGGTATCCGCAGTACTTC. As protein: CASSPGYPQYF.

V usage is TRBV27 and J usage is TRBJ2-2; D not certain. Trimming pared 3 bases from V and 5 bases from J, leaving 10 bases between. Per the germline V gene, CDR1 is MNHEY and CDR2 is SMNVEV (reference sequence). The CDR3 has 14 residues. The CDR3 region is CASSFQLRTGELFF. The CDR3 coding sequence is TGTGCCAGCAGTTTCCAATTACGGACCGGGGAGCTGTTTTTT.

This clonotype occurred many times. The chain couples TRBV19 to TRBJ2-7; D might be TRBD2 (5 bases). The ends were cut back, 1 base at V and 3 bases at J, with 10 bases in the middle. The CDR3 runs 14 residues. Germline V gene data show CDR1 as LNHDA and CDR2 as SQIVND (reference sequence). CDR3 residues: CASSIASGYYEQYF. Here the CDR3 DNA reads TGTGCCAGTAGTATAGCGAGCGGATACTACGAGCAGTACTTC.

This clonotype was recorded a few times. The genes are TRBV20-1 and TRBJ2-5, with D tentatively TRBD2 (6 bases). Trimming removed 0 bases from V and 4 bases from J, with 15 bases in between. The CDR3 extends over 15 amino acids. Germline CDR1 reads DFQATT; CDR2 reads SNEGSKA (reference sequence). In DNA form, the CDR3 reads TGCAGTGCTAGAGATCTCAGCGGAGGGCCAGAGACCCAGTACTTC. Protein: CSARDLSGGPETQYF.

This clonotype was detected ten times or more. J is TRBJ2-5 and V is TRBV6-2 or TRBV6-3; possible D gene TRBD1, 6 bases. In germline, CDR1 is MNHEY, CDR2 SVGEGT. The CDR3 sequence is 15 residues long. Trimming removed 2 bases at V and 2 bases at J, with 12 bases between. The CDR3 sequence: CASSYGTPKQETQYF. CDR3 nucleotides: TGTGCCAGCAGTTACGGGACACCTAAACAAGAGACCCAGTACTTC.

The genes are TRBV19 and TRBJ2-5; TRBD1 might be the D (6 bases). From germline, CDR1 is LNHDA and CDR2 SQIVND (reference sequence). With 7 bases removed from V and 1 base from J, the gap between germline ends came to 13 bases. This CDR3 contains 14 residues. CDR3 DNA sequence: TGTGCCAGTACCGCAGGGGCGCTCCAAGAGACCCAGTACTTC. It specifies CASTAGALQETQYF.

This clonotype was detected a few times. The CDR3: CASSSLPGGEAAFF. For the CDR3, the DNA is TGTGCCAGCAGCTCCCTCCCAGGGGGGGAGGCTGCTTTCTTT. The rearrangement joins TRBV7-9 to TRBJ1-1; TRBD1 matches at 7 bases. The CDR3 has 14 amino acids. V lost 4 bases and J lost 11; bases outside the gene matches: 13. The germline gives CDR1 SEHNR, CDR2 FQNEAQ (reference sequence).

This clonotype was seen a handful of times. At one end, the junction sequence differs from germline, possibly due to a read error. The chain has TRBV20-1 and TRBJ2-4; D is possibly TRBD2 (5 bases). This CDR3 has 17 amino acids. Germline V gene data show CDR1 as DFQATT and CDR2 as SNEGSKA (reference sequence). In nucleotides, the CDR3 is TGCAGTGCCCACAACGGCTACGGGGTAGGAGTCAAAAACATTAAGTACTTC. Translating gives CSAHNGYGVGVKNIKYF.

The chain joins TRBV6-1 to TRBJ1-2; D is unresolved. Germline V gene sequence: CDR1 MNHNS, CDR2 SASEGT. Trimming pared 0 bases from V and 0 bases from J, leaving 11 bases between. The CDR3 covers 16 residues. CDR3 in DNA: TGTGCCAGCAGTGAAGCAGTTGGGGAAGCTAACTATGGCTACACCTTC. Protein: CASSEAVGEANYGYTF.

This clonotype has more than one count but fewer than ten. The junction shows a germline mismatch at one end, possibly a read error. V and J are TRBV13 and TRBJ1-1, with 9 nucleotides matching TRBD1. The CDR3 is 14 amino acids. CDR1 and CDR2 from the germline V gene are PRHDT and FYEKMQ (reference sequence). The CDR3 region has the DNA TGTGCCAGCAGCGATAACAGGGGGCACACTGAAACTTTCTTT. This gives the protein CASSDNRGHTETFF.

In the case of this clonotype: The CDR3 ends on some other residue instead of the conserved phenylalanine or tryptophan, so this is likely a read error. The limits of the CDR3 on the DNA are not certain, so only TCRdb's listed CDR3 is given. This chain uses TRBV12-3 or TRBV12-4 with TRBJ1-2; the D call TRBD1 from the table was never checked on the DNA. The CDR3 spans 15 amino acids, including both terminal residues. CDR3 sequence reads: CASSLRGSELDGYRL.

This clonotype has a count of ten or more. The rearrangement links TRBV6-5 to TRBJ1-1; possibly TRBD1 for D (5 bases). The V gene lost 5 bases and the J gene lost 4 bases, with 17 bases spanning the gap. Looked up from germline, CDR1 is MNHEY and CDR2 is SVGAGI. The CDR3 covers 15 residues. CDR3 sequence: CASSPLATRGTEAFF. In nucleotides, the CDR3 is TGTGCCAGCAGTCCCCTTGCTACAAGGGGCACTGAAGCTTTCTTT.

This clonotype was observed at least ten times. The chain carries TRBV6-1 and TRBJ2-3; D is uncertain. Trimming shortened V by 4 bases and J by 9 bases, and 17 bases separated the two germline ends. Looked up from germline, CDR1 is MNHNS and CDR2 is SASEGT. This CDR3 has 14 residues. CDR3: CASSAGPGQTTQYF. The CDR3 DNA sequence: TGTGCCAGCAGTGCGGGCCCAGGCCAGACCACGCAGTATTTT.

Regarding this clonotype: With a much larger clone just one base away, this may be a read error. This sequence joins TRBV2 and TRBJ2-7, with D unresolved. Trimming took off 6 bases at V and 3 bases at J, with 12 bases between the two ends. Germline CDR1 and CDR2: SNHLY and FYNNEI. CDR3 size: 13 residues. The DNA of the CDR3 is TGTGCCAGCAGACCGATGGGTAGCTACGAGCAGTACTTC. This translates into CASRPMGSYEQYF.

V is TRBV3-1 and J is TRBJ2-5; D may be TRBD2 (6 bases). This CDR3 comprises 15 residues. Germline assignment: CDR1 LGHDT and CDR2 YNNKEL (reference sequence). Trimming took 0 bases from V and 1 from J, leaving 9 bases between them. The chain's CDR3 is CASSQEVGGQETQYF. The CDR3 DNA follows: TGTGCCAGCAGCCAAGAGGTGGGGGGCCAAGAGACCCAGTACTTC.

This clonotype was observed at least ten times. The chain employs TRBV11-1 and TRBJ2-5, with 7 bases lining up with TRBD1. V shed 5 bases and J 2 bases; nucleotides not matched to a gene: 8. Germline V lookup: CDR1 SGHAT, CDR2 FQDESV (reference sequence). This CDR3 is 15 amino acids long. CDR3 nucleotide sequence: TGTGCCAGCAGCCTCGGGACAGCCCTTCAAGAGACCCAGTACTTC. Amino acids: CASSLGTALQETQYF.